Below, 14 T cell receptor beta chains from the same sample are listed, as sequenced in a study of T cell responses to AZD1222 COVID-19 vaccine. The assay was immunoSEQ multiplex PCR, and TCRdb's table has in-frame clones only and misses some. The sample has tens of thousands of clones, 90% seen once. The sample here was peripheral blood, taken 28 days after the second AZD1222 dose. These receptors originate from an adult who received the AZD1222 COVID-19 vaccine.

V is TRBV10-3 and J is TRBJ1-3; D gene ambiguous. Germline CDR1 reads ENHRY; CDR2 reads SYGVKD. The V end was cut by 0 bases, the J end by 0 bases, with 6 bases between. There are 15 residues in the CDR3. CDR3 in DNA: TGTGCCATCAGTGAGTCACTGATCTCTGGAAACACCATATATTTT. Amino acids: CAISESLISGNTIYF.

The genes are TRBV7-9 and TRBJ2-3; no reliable D call. The V gene's germline CDR1 is SEHNR and CDR2 FQNEAQ (reference sequence). V lost 5 bases and J 4 bases, leaving 10 bases between the germline ends. This CDR3 region has 13 residues. CDR3 sequence (DNA): TGTGCCAGCAGCAAAGATTCCGCAGATACGCAGTATTTT. This codes for CASSKDSADTQYF.

The rearrangement links TRBV7-3 to TRBJ2-7; 10 bases agree with TRBD1. This CDR3 has 16 amino acids. CDR1 SGHTA and CDR2 FQGTGA come from the germline V gene. Germline trimming cut 1 base from V and 8 bases from J; bases unmatched to any gene: 11. CDR3 loop: CASSLSSGTGADKQYF. DNA of the CDR3: TGTGCCAGCAGCTTAAGCTCCGGGACAGGGGCGGATAAGCAGTACTTC.

In its sample, this clone was seen a few times. CDR3 region: CATGTGLYEQYF. CDR3 bases: TGTGCCACCGGGACAGGCCTCTACGAGCAGTACTTC. The chain joins TRBV2 to TRBJ2-7, with 8 bases fitting TRBD1. Losses at the gene ends were 10 bases for V and 3 bases for J; bases not matched to a gene: 5. The CDR3 totals 12 residues. CDR1 is SNHLY and CDR2 is FYNNEI in the germline V gene.

V is TRBV4-1 and J is TRBJ1-2; TRBD1 might be the D (5 bases). The CDR3 is made up of 15 amino acids. CDR1 and CDR2 from the germline V gene are MGHRA and YSYEKL. The V end lost 0 bases, the J end lost 4 bases, and 12 bases lay between the germline ends. CDR3 bases: TGCGCCAGCAGCCAAGAATGGGGGGGAGGCTATGGCTACACCTTC. Its protein product is CASSQEWGGGYGYTF.

The chain couples TRBV5-4 to TRBJ2-3; D gene ambiguous. The CDR3 spans 16 residues. Germline CDR1 is SGHNT and CDR2 is YYREEE (reference sequence). V was trimmed by 0 bases and J by 5 bases, leaving 16 bases between them. The DNA of the CDR3 is TGTGCCAGCAGCTTGGGGCGCCTTAATTCCCTAGATACGCAGTATTTT. This encodes CASSLGRLNSLDTQYF.

The V call is TRBV12-3 or TRBV12-4, the J call TRBJ1-1, with 7 bases fitting TRBD1. CDR3 size: 12 residues. V was clipped by 6 bases and J by 11 bases; unmatched bases: 9. The CDR3 reads CASSKQGIDAFF. DNA of the CDR3: TGTGCCAGCAGCAAACAGGGGATAGATGCTTTCTTT.

V and J are TRBV7-9 and TRBJ2-1; no firm D call. The ends were cut back, 1 base at V and 8 bases at J, with 6 bases in the middle. CDR1 SEHNR and CDR2 FQNEAQ come from the germline V gene (reference sequence). The CDR3 totals 12 residues. As DNA, the CDR3 is TGTGCCAGCAGCTTAGATGGCGATGAGCAGTTCTTC. Its protein product is CASSLDGDEQFF.

This clone showed up just once. J is TRBJ1-1 and V is TRBV10-2, with a tentative D call TRBD1 (5 bases). V was shortened by 5 bases and J by 7 bases, with 11 bases between the two germline ends. This CDR3 comprises 12 residues. Germline CDR1 is WSHSY and CDR2 is SAAADI. The CDR3 coding sequence is TGCGCCAGCAGTCTTCCGAGGGGTGAAGCTTTCTTT. This encodes CASSLPRGEAFF.

This rearrangement joins TRBV11-3 to TRBJ2-7, with D unclear. The CDR3 contains 14 residues. CDR1 is SGHNT and CDR2 is YENEEA in the germline V gene. Trimming took off 5 bases at V and 4 bases at J, with 15 bases between the two ends. The DNA for the CDR3 is TGTGCCAGCAGCCTATACCCCACAGCTTACGAGCAGTACTTC. The encoded protein is CASSLYPTAYEQYF.

The chain employs TRBV27 and TRBJ2-1; TRBD2 aligns across 10 bases. The CDR3 is 21 amino acids. Trimming at V came to 2 bases and at J to 4 bases, leaving 20 bases not matched to a gene. CDR1 is MNHEY, CDR2 SMNVEV, per germline (reference sequence). Here the CDR3 reads CASSLSRPAAHSGRMYNEQFF. In nucleotides, the CDR3 is TGTGCCAGCAGTTTAAGTCGCCCAGCCGCCCATAGCGGGAGGATGTACAATGAGCAGTTCTTC.

This clone was counted a few times. The chain carries TRBV19 and TRBJ2-2; TRBD2 agrees at 8 bases. The germline V gene encodes CDR1 LNHDA and CDR2 SQIVND (reference sequence). The CDR3 is 14 amino acids. V lost 7 bases to trimming and J lost 1 base; unmatched junction nucleotides: 2. CDR3 residues: CASKLAVNTGELFF. The CDR3, as DNA: TGTGCCAGTAAACTAGCGGTGAACACCGGGGAGCTGTTTTTT.

The CDR3 spells CASRRGGEAFF. In nucleotides, the CDR3 is TGTGCCAGCAGAAGGGGGGGTGAAGCTTTCTTT. The rearrangement links TRBV13 to TRBJ1-1; the D gene is possibly TRBD1 (6 bases). Germline CDR1 PRHDT, CDR2 FYEKMQ (reference sequence). This CDR3 spans 11 amino acids. V shed 6 bases and J shed 7 bases, with 9 bases lying between them.

The V gene is TRBV15, the J gene TRBJ1-5, with a tentative D call TRBD1 (5 bases). The CDR3 consists of 16 residues. Trimming removed 3 bases at V and 2 bases at J, with 14 bases between. CDR1 and CDR2 from the germline V gene are LNHNV and YYDKDF (reference sequence). The chain's CDR3 is CATSRASTGGNQPQHF. As DNA, the CDR3 is TGTGCCACCAGCAGGGCCTCGACGGGGGGCAATCAGCCCCAGCATTTT.